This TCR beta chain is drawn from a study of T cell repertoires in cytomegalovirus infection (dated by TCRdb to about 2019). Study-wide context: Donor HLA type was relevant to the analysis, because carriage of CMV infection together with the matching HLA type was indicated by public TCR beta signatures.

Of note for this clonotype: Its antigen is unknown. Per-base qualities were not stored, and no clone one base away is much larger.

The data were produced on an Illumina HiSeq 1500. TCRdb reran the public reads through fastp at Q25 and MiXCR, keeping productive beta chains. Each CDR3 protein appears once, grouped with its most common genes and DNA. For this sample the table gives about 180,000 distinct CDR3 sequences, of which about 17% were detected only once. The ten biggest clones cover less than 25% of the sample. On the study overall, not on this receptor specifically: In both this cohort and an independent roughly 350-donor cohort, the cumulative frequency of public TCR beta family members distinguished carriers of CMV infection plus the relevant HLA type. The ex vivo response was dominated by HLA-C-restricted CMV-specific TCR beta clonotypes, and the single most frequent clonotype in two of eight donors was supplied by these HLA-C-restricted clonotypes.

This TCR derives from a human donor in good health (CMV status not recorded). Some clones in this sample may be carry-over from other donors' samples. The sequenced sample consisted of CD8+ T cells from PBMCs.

The CDR3 protein: CASSLGGGGDEQFF. The sequenced DNA: TGTGCCAGCAGCTTGGGTGGAGGGGGCGATGAGCAGTTCTTC. The V and J segments used are TRBV5-6 and TRBJ2-1; the best D guess is TRBD1, with 7 bases matching. From the cysteine up to the phenylalanine, the CDR3 has a length of 14 residues. Of the read, only the CDR3 DNA is kept; its 42 bases are in frame from base 1. V is clipped by 0 bases and J by 8 bases, and the sequence between their germline boundaries is 12 bases long. Taken from the germline V gene, the CDR1 and CDR2 loops are SGHDT and YYEEEE.